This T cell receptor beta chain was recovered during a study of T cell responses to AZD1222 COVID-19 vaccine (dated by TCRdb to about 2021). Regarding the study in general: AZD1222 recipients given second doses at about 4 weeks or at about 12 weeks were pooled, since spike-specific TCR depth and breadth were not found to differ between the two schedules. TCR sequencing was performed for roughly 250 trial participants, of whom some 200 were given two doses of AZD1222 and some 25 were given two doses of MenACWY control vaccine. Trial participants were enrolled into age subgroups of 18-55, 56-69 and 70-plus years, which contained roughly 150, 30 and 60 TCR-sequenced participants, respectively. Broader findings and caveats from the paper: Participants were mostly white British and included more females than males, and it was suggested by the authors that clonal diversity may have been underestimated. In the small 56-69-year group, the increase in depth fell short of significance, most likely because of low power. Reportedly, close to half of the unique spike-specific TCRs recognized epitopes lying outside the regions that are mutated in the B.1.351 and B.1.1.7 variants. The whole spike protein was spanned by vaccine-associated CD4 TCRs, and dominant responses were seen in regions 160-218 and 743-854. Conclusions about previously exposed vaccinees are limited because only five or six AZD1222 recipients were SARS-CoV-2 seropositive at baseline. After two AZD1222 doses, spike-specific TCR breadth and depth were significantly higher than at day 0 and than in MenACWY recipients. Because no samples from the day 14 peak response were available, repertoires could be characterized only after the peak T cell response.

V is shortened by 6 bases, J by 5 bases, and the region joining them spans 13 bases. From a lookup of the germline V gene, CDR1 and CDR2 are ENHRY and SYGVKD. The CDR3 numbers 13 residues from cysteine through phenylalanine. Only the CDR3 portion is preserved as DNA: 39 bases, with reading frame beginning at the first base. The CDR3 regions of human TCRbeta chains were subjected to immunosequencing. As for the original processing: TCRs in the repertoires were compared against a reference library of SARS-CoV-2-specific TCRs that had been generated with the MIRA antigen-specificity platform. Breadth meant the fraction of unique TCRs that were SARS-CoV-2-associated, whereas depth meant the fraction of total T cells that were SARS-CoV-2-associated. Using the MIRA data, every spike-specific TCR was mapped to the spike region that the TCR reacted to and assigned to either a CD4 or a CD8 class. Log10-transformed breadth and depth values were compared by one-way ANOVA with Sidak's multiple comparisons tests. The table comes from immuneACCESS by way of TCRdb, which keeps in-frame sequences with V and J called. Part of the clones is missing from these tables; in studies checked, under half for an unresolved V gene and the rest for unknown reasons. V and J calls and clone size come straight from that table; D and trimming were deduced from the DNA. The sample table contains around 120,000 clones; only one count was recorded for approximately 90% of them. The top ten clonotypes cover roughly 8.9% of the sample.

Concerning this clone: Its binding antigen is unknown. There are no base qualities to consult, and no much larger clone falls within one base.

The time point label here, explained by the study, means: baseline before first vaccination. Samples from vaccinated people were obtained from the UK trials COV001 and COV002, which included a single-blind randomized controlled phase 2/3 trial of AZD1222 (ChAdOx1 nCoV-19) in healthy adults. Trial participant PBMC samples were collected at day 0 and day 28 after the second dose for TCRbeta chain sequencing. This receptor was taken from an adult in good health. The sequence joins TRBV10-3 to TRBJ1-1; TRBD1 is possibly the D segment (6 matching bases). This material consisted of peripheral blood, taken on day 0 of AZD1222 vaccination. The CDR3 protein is CAISQGRGTEAFF. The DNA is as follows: TGTGCCATCAGCCAGGGGAGGGGGACTGAAGCTTTCTTT.